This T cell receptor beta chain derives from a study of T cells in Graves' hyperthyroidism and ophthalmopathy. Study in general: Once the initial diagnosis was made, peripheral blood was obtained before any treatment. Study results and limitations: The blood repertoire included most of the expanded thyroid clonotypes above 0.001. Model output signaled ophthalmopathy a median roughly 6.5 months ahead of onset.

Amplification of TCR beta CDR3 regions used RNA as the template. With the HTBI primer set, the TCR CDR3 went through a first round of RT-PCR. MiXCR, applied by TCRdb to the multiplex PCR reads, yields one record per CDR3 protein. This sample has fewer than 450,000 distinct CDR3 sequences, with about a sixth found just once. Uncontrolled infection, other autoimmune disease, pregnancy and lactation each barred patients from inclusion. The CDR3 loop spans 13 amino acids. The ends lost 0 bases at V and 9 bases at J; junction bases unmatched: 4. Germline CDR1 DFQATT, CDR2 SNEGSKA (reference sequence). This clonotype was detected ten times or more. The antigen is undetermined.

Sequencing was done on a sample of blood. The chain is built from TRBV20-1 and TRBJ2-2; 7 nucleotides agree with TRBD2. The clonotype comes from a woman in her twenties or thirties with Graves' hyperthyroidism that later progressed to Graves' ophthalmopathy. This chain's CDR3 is CSARDRGEWELFF. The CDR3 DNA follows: TGCAGTGCTAGAGATCGGGGGGAGTGGGAGCTGTTTTTT.